The 31 T cell receptor beta chains below all came from one sample that was sequenced in a study of blood T cell repertoires in COVID-19. The assay was immunoSEQ multiplex PCR, and TCRdb's table has in-frame clones only and misses some. The sample contains roughly 180,000 clones, under 85% of which appear only once. Material for sequencing was peripheral blood. All receptors derive from a man between 60 and 70 years old who had recovered from COVID-19.

This clone showed up just a few times. V is TRBV2 and J is TRBJ2-7; tentatively, D is TRBD2 (6 bases). V was shortened by 3 bases and J by 5 bases, with 11 bases between the two germline ends. The CDR3 consists of 13 residues. Per the germline V gene, CDR1 is SNHLY and CDR2 is FYNNEI. CDR3 sequence reads: CASSDGGVNEQYF. CDR3 bases: TGTGCCAGCAGTGACGGGGGTGTTAACGAGCAGTACTTC.

This clone was observed a handful of times. Here the CDR3 reads CASSEGLAGAREEQYF. The CDR3 region has the DNA TGTGCCAGCAGTGAAGGCCTAGCGGGGGCACGGGAAGAGCAGTACTTC. The chain combines TRBV6-1 with TRBJ2-7, with 10 bases aligning to TRBD2. With 1 base clipped from V and 7 bases from J, the junction kept 10 bases outside the gene matches. This CDR3 is built from 16 residues. Germline values: CDR1 MNHNS, CDR2 SASEGT.

The chain recombines TRBV7-9 with TRBJ2-7; tentative D call: TRBD1 (6 bases). Germline V gene lookup returns CDR1 SEHNR and CDR2 FQNEAQ (reference sequence). The CDR3 extends over 14 amino acids. With 5 bases removed from V and 5 bases from J, the gap between germline ends came to 16 bases. CDR3 sequence: CASSPRLRQDEQYF. CDR3 coding DNA: TGTGCCAGCAGCCCGCGACTCCGACAGGACGAGCAGTACTTC.

This chain connects TRBV11-3 to TRBJ1-1; a weak D match, TRBD1 (5 bases). Between the trimmed V and J ends, which lost 5 bases and 5 bases, there was a span of 12 bases. This CDR3 comprises 13 residues. The germline gives CDR1 SGHNT, CDR2 YENEEA. The CDR3 region is CASSAGFRTEAFF. CDR3 in DNA: TGTGCCAGCAGCGCAGGGTTTCGAACTGAAGCTTTCTTT.

The V and J genes are TRBV5-6 and TRBJ1-4; 9 positions match TRBD1. Trimming at V came to 0 bases and at J to 8 bases, leaving 14 bases not matched to a gene. The CDR3 loop spans 18 amino acids. From germline, CDR1 is SGHDT and CDR2 YYEEEE. The CDR3 DNA is TGTGCCAGCAGCTTGGCTGGGACAGGGTTATTGTACGGCGAAAAACTGTTTTTT. Translating it yields CASSLAGTGLLYGEKLFF.

The V gene is TRBV5-1, the J gene TRBJ2-5; D might be TRBD1 (6 bases). The CDR3 has 12 amino acids. Germline lookup yields CDR1 SGHRS and CDR2 YFSETQ. The V gene lost 4 bases and the J gene lost 5 bases, with 9 bases spanning the gap. The DNA for the CDR3 is TGCGCCAGCAGCGAGAGGGGGGAGACCCAGTACTTC. Translating it yields CASSERGETQYF.

The genes are TRBV7-9 and TRBJ2-2, with D possibly TRBD1 on 5 matching bases. The V end was cut by 2 bases, the J end by 5 bases, with 6 bases between. The CDR3 loop spans 13 amino acids. Germline CDR1 reads SEHNR; CDR2 reads FQNEAQ (reference sequence). DNA for the CDR3: TGTGCCAGCAGCTTACAGGGTACCGGGGAGCTGTTTTTT. As protein: CASSLQGTGELFF. Variable domain in full (rest from reference TRBV7-9 and TRBJ2-2): DTGVSQNPRHKITKRGQNVTFRCDPISEHNRLYWYRQTLGQGPEFLTYFQNEAQLEKSRLLSDRFSAERPKGSFSTLEIQRTEQGDSAMYLCASSLQGTGELFFGEGSRLTVL.

V is TRBV5-6 and J is TRBJ2-5; maybe TRBD2 (5 bases). Germline assignment: CDR1 SGHDT and CDR2 YYEEEE. V dropped 4 bases and J dropped 0 bases, with 10 bases sitting between them. The CDR3 covers 14 residues. The DNA for the CDR3 is TGTGCCAGCAGCAACTTGGACTACCAAGAGACCCAGTACTTC. Translation gives CASSNLDYQETQYF.

This clone was seen repeatedly, ten times or more. The rearrangement links TRBV11-1 to TRBJ1-2; TRBD1 might be the D (6 bases). CDR1 and CDR2 from the germline V gene are SGHAT and FQDESV (reference sequence). The CDR3 extends over 16 amino acids. Trimming removed 2 bases from V and 7 bases from J, with 20 bases in between. The CDR3 here is CASSLRFARGFAGYTF. The CDR3 DNA reads as TGTGCCAGCAGCTTACGCTTCGCCAGGGGATTTGCTGGCTACACCTTC.

This chain uses TRBV3-1 (or the pseudogene TRBV3-2) with TRBJ1-2, with D possibly matching TRBD1 (6 bases). This CDR3 region has 15 residues. Germline V gene lookup returns CDR1 LGHDT and CDR2 YNNKEL (reference sequence). V lost 4 bases, J lost 2 bases, and 14 bases lay in between. Here the CDR3 DNA reads TGTGCCAGCAGCCTTTCTGCAGGGGAGAACTATGGCTACACCTTC. This translates into CASSLSAGENYGYTF.

The CDR3 DNA sequence: TGTGCCAGCAGCTTAGTTTCTTCAGGGCCTAACACTGAAGCTTTCTTT. It specifies CASSLVSSGPNTEAFF. This sequence joins TRBV7-3 and TRBJ1-1, with D possibly TRBD1 on 5 matching bases. The V gene lost 2 bases and the J gene lost 2 bases, with 15 bases spanning the gap. This CDR3 contains 16 residues. Germline CDR1 and CDR2: SGHTA and FQGTGA.

The chain couples TRBV20-1 to TRBJ2-7; the match to TRBD1 covers 7 bases. Germline values: CDR1 DFQATT, CDR2 SNEGSKA (reference sequence). This CDR3 has 15 residues. J gave up 0 bases and V 4 bases, and 9 bases lay outside the gene matches. CDR3 DNA sequence: TGCAGTGCTACTGACCCGGGACAGAACTCCTACGAGCAGTACTTC. Its protein is CSATDPGQNSYEQYF.

The chain recombines TRBV30 with TRBJ2-7; TRBD1 might be the D (5 bases). V was pared by 1 base and J by 11 bases, with 15 bases between. Germline CDR1 and CDR2: GTSNPN and SVGIG (reference sequence). This CDR3 is 12 amino acids long. This CDR3 is CAWSGGWGQEYF. The CDR3, as DNA: TGTGCCTGGAGTGGAGGTTGGGGCCAGGAGTACTTC.

The chain couples TRBV6-6 to TRBJ1-4; D may be TRBD1 (6 bases). Germline loops: CDR1 MNHNY, CDR2 SVGAGI (reference sequence). V lost 5 bases, J lost 8 bases, and 12 bases lay in between. CDR3 length: 13 residues. CDR3 in amino acids: CASSPSGDEKLFF. Written as DNA, the CDR3 is TGTGCCAGCAGTCCTTCAGGGGACGAAAAACTGTTTTTT.

This clone was seen just once. The chain has TRBV12-3 or TRBV12-4 and TRBJ2-5; a possible D gene is TRBD1 (6 bases). CDR3 length: 11 residues. The V end lost 5 bases, the J end lost 14 bases, and 15 bases lay between the germline ends. Written as DNA, the CDR3 is TGTGCCAGCAGTCGGACAGCAAAAGTTTACTTC. This translates into CASSRTAKVYF.

The chain carries TRBV13 and TRBJ2-7; TRBD1 agrees at 7 bases. V trimming: 1 base; J trimming: 2 bases; junction bases outside the gene matches: 5. The CDR3 is made up of 15 amino acids. CDR1 PRHDT and CDR2 FYEKMQ come from the germline V gene (reference sequence). This CDR3 is CASSLEPGQPYEQYF. The CDR3 DNA reads as TGTGCCAGCAGCTTAGAGCCGGGACAGCCCTACGAGCAGTACTTC.

The V gene is TRBV15, the J gene TRBJ1-5; 7 positions agree with TRBD1. The CDR3 runs 15 residues. V was clipped by 3 bases and J by 7 bases; unmatched bases: 9. Per germline, CDR1 LNHNV and CDR2 YYDKDF (reference sequence). CDR3 sequence reads: CATSSETGIMQPQHF. For the CDR3, the DNA is TGTGCCACCAGCAGCGAGACAGGGATAATGCAGCCCCAGCATTTT. The complete variable domain, with remaining parts taken from reference TRBV15 and TRBJ1-5, reads DAMVIQNPRYQVTQFGKPVTLSCSQTLNHNVMYWYQQKSSQAPKLLFHYYDKDFNNEADTPDNFQSRRPNTSFCFLDIRSPGLGDTAMYLCATSSETGIMQPQHFGDGTRLSIL.

This clone was observed once. CDR3 sequence reads: CATSVTRGRGDTQYF. CDR3 coding DNA: TGTGCCACCAGTGTGACAAGGGGGCGGGGAGATACGCAGTATTTT. V usage is TRBV24-1 and J usage is TRBJ2-3; the D gene is possibly TRBD1 (7 bases). Between the trimmed V and J ends, which lost 5 bases and 5 bases, there was a span of 16 bases. The CDR3 runs 15 residues. Germline CDR1 and CDR2: KGHDR and SFDVKD.

A few counts support this clone. V is TRBV30 and J is TRBJ2-1; 11 bases match TRBD2. Germline CDR1 GTSNPN, CDR2 SVGIG (reference sequence). The CDR3 contains 19 residues. After removal of 5 bases from V and 0 bases from J, the junction contained 15 bases not matched to a gene. CDR3 coding DNA: TGTGCCTGGGGCTGGGGGCTAGCGGGGGGCCGGAGCTCCTACAATGAGCAGTTCTTC. As protein: CAWGWGLAGGRSSYNEQFF.

The chain links TRBV4-3 to TRBJ1-3; perhaps TRBD1 as D (6 bases). The length of the CDR3 is 15 residues. Between the trimmed V and J ends, which lost 3 bases and 2 bases, there was a span of 11 bases. Germline CDR1 and CDR2: LGHNA and YSLEER. The CDR3 loop is CASSQVTGPGNTIYF. The CDR3 DNA is TGCGCCAGCAGCCAGGTGACAGGACCTGGAAACACCATATATTTT.

The chain uses TRBV11-2 and TRBJ2-3; D is uncertain. The germline V gene encodes CDR1 SGHAT and CDR2 FQNNGV. This CDR3 is 12 amino acids long. V gave up 5 bases and J gave up 4 bases, with 7 bases separating them. CDR3 region: CASSHPADTQYF. The CDR3 bases are TGTGCCAGCAGCCATCCGGCAGATACGCAGTATTTT.

This sequence joins TRBV5-6 and TRBJ2-5; D call uncertain. Trimming removed 0 bases from V and 5 bases from J, with 11 bases in between. There are 14 residues in the CDR3. From germline, CDR1 is SGHDT and CDR2 YYEEEE. CDR3 region: CASSLVESQETQYF. The CDR3 nucleotides are TGTGCCAGCAGCTTGGTGGAGAGTCAGGAGACCCAGTACTTC.

The chain recombines TRBV2 with TRBJ2-1; tentatively, D is TRBD2 (7 bases). CDR1 and CDR2 (germline): SNHLY, FYNNEI. V was clipped by 4 bases and J by 4 bases, with 11 bases between them. CDR3 length: 14 residues. Written as DNA, the CDR3 is TGTGCCAGCAGTGGCGGGGGCCATTACAATGAGCAGTTCTTC. Translating gives CASSGGGHYNEQFF.

CDR3 sequence reads: CASSNGGVGEAFF. CDR3 nucleotide sequence: TGTGCCAGCTCAAACGGGGGAGTGGGTGAAGCTTTCTTT. This chain uses TRBV18 with TRBJ1-1; TRBD1 is a possible D gene (5 bases). The CDR3 is 13 amino acids. V was shortened by 5 bases and J by 7 bases, with 14 bases between the two germline ends. Germline V gene data show CDR1 as KGHSH and CDR2 as LQKENI.

This clone has only one observation. As DNA, the CDR3 is TGTGCCTGGGCGACAGGGGTCGTTTGGGAGCAGTACTTC. Protein sequence: CAWATGVVWEQYF. This rearrangement joins TRBV30 to TRBJ2-7, with 8 bases identical to TRBD1. Germline CDR1 is GTSNPN and CDR2 is SVGIG (reference sequence). After removal of 5 bases from V and 7 bases from J, the junction contained 10 bases not matched to a gene. CDR3 length: 13 residues.

As for this clone: Other DNA sequences in the sample encode the same CDR3. The chain recombines TRBV7-9 with TRBJ2-7, with D perhaps matching TRBD2 (6 bases). Germline CDR1 and CDR2: SEHNR and FQNEAQ (reference sequence). CDR3 length equals 14 residues. V lost 3 bases to trimming and J lost 0 bases, with 9 bases between them. The CDR3 coding sequence is TGTGCCAGCAGCTTTGGCGGGGACTCCTACGAGCAGTACTTC. Its translation: CASSFGGDSYEQYF.

This chain connects TRBV9 to TRBJ1-1; no clear D gene. V lost 3 bases and J lost 6, with 12 bases in between. Germline V lookup: CDR1 SGDLS, CDR2 YYNGEE. The CDR3 consists of 13 residues. Here the CDR3 DNA reads TGTGCCAGCAGCGCCAGGTCGGAATCTGAAGCTTTCTTT. Its translation: CASSARSESEAFF. Together with reference TRBV9 and TRBJ1-1, the CDR3 gives the full variable domain: DSGVTQTPKHLITATGQRVTLRCSPRSGDLSVYWYQQSLDQGLQFLIQYYNGEERAKGNILERFSAQQFPDLHSELNLSSLELGDSALYFCASSARSESEAFFGQGTRLTVV.

The V and J genes are TRBV5-1 and TRBJ1-4; D call uncertain. Germline assignment: CDR1 SGHRS and CDR2 YFSETQ. This CDR3 spans 14 amino acids. V was trimmed by 4 bases and J by 2 bases, leaving 9 bases between them. CDR3 amino acids: CASSREGTNEKLFF. In nucleotides, the CDR3 is TGCGCCAGCAGCCGGGAAGGGACTAATGAAAAACTGTTTTTT.

In nucleotides, the CDR3 is TGTGCCAGCAGTACCCGGGACACACCCAATCAGCCCCAGCATTTT. Amino acids: CASSTRDTPNQPQHF. This chain joins TRBV6-2 or TRBV6-3 and TRBJ1-5, with a weak D call TRBD1 (6 bases). CDR1 MNHEY and CDR2 SVGEGT come from the germline V gene. The CDR3 sequence is 15 residues long. Trimming cost V 5 bases and J 3 bases, with 14 bases left between them.

V gene TRBV7-2 combines with J gene TRBJ2-5; D might be TRBD2 (7 bases). Germline assignment: CDR1 SGHTA and CDR2 FQGNSA. The ends were cut back, 5 bases at V and 1 base at J, with 17 bases in the middle. The CDR3 covers 16 residues. CDR3 sequence (DNA): TGTGCCAGCAGCCCGACGGGGCGGGGGCGCCAAGAGACCCAGTACTTC. This encodes CASSPTGRGRQETQYF.

The gene calls are TRBV6-2 or TRBV6-3 and TRBJ2-7, with 9 positions matching TRBD1. The CDR3 sequence is 16 residues long. Unmatched junction bases numbered 8, after V lost 2 bases and J lost 3 bases. From germline, CDR1 is MNHEY and CDR2 SVGEGT. This CDR3 reads CASSYSSGTGYYEQYF. The CDR3 DNA reads TGTGCCAGCAGTTACAGCTCCGGGACAGGGTACTACGAGCAGTACTTC.